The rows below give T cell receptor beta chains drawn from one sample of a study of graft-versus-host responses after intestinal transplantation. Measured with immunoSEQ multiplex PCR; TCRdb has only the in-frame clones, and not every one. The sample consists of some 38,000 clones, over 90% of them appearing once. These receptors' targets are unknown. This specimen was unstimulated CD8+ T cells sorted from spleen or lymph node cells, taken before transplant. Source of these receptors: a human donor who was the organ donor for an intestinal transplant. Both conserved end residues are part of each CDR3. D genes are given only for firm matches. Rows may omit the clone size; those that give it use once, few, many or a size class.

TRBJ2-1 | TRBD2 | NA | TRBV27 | CASRGLPSYNEQFF | TGTGCCAGCAGGGGACTACCCTCCTACAATGAGCAGTTCTTC
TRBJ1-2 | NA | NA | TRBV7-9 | CASSFRQNYGYTF | TGTGCCAGCAGCTTTCGACAGAACTATGGCTACACCTTC
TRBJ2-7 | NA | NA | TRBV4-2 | CASSQRGGRTLVDEQYF | TGTGCCAGCAGCCAAAGGGGGGGACGTACATTGGTCGACGAGCAGTACTTC
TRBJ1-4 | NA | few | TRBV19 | CASSISGSPGEKLFF | TGTGCCAGTAGTATATCAGGGAGCCCCGGTGAAAAACTGTTTTTT
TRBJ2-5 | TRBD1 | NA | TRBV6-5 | CASSYSRGQETQYF | TGTGCCAGCAGTTACTCCAGGGGGCAAGAGACCCAGTACTTC
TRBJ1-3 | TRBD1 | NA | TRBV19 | CASRPGTASGNTIYF | TGTGCCAGTAGACCCGGGACAGCCTCTGGAAACACCATATATTTT
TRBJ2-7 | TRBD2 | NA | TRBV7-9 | CASSDHEGGALGYEQYF | TGTGCCAGCAGCGATCACGAGGGAGGGGCGCTTGGCTACGAGCAGTACTTC
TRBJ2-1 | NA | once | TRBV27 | CASSLGGDNEQFF | TGTGCCAGCAGTTTAGGGGGCGACAATGAGCAGTTCTTC
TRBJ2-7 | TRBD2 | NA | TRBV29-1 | CSVAGGSSYEQYF | TGCAGCGTTGCGGGCGGGAGCTCCTACGAGCAGTACTTC
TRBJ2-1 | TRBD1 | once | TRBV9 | CASSLGQLYNEQFF | TGTGCCAGCAGCTTGGGACAGCTTTACAATGAGCAGTTCTTC
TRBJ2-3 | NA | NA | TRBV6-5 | CASSSVVTDTQYF | TGTGCCAGCAGTTCCGTTGTCACAGATACGCAGTATTTT
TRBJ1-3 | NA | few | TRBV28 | CASSLGGYTIYF | TGTGCCAGCAGTTTAGGCGGATACACCATATATTTT
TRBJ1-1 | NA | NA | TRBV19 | CASSRGWTEAFF | TGTGCCAGTAGCAGGGGATGGACTGAAGCTTTCTTT
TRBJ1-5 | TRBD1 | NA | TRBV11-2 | CASSLGTGGHQPQHF | TGTGCCAGCAGCTTAGGGACAGGGGGGCATCAGCCCCAGCATTTT
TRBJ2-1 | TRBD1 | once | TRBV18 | CASSPGQGLNNEQFF | TGTGCCAGCTCACCGGGACAGGGGTTAAACAATGAGCAGTTCTTC
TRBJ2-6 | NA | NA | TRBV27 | CASTGFSGANVLTF | TGTGCCAGCACAGGGTTCTCTGGGGCCAACGTCCTGACTTTC
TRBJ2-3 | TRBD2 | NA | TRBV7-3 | CASSFTSADTDTQYF | TGTGCCAGCAGCTTTACTAGCGCCGACACAGATACGCAGTATTTT
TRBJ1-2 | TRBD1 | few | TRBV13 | CASSQDRGLTYGYTF | TGTGCCAGCAGCCAAGACAGGGGACTAACCTATGGCTACACCTTC
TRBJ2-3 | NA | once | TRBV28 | CASSFGWTDPHGADTQYF | TGTGCCAGCAGTTTTGGGTGGACGGACCCCCACGGAGCGGATACGCAGTATTTT
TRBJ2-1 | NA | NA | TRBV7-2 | CASSLDQFYNEQFF | TGTGCCAGCAGCTTAGACCAATTCTACAATGAGCAGTTCTTC
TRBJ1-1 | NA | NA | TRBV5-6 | CASSPIRVKNTEAFF | TGTGCCAGCAGCCCAATCAGGGTGAAGAACACTGAAGCTTTCTTT
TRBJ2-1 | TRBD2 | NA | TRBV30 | CAWSDLAGNEQFF | TGTGCCTGGAGTGACCTAGCGGGCAATGAGCAGTTCTTC
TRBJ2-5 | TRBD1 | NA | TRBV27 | CASSPTLYRGSRETQYF | TGTGCCAGCAGTCCCACCCTATACAGGGGGTCGCGGGAGACCCAGTACTTC
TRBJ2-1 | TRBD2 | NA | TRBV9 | CASSVTGGAGEQFF | TGTGCCAGCAGCGTAACGGGAGGGGCGGGGGAGCAGTTCTTC
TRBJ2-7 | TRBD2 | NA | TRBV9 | CASSVDSGAYEQYF | TGTGCCAGCAGCGTAGATAGCGGGGCTTACGAGCAGTACTTC
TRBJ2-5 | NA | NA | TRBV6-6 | CASSYSPEQAQYF | TGTGCCAGCAGTTACTCCCCAGAACAGGCCCAGTACTTC
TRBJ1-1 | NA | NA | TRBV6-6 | CATFFRLGLNTEAFF | TGTGCCACCTTTTTTCGATTAGGTCTGAACACTGAAGCTTTCTTT
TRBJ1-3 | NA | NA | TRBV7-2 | CASSLASSSGNTIYF | TGTGCCAGCAGCTTAGCAAGTAGCTCTGGAAACACCATATATTTT
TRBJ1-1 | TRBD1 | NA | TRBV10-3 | CAIRDRTIMNTEAFF | TGTGCCATCAGGGACAGGACTATTATGAACACTGAAGCTTTCTTT
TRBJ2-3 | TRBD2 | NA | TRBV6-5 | CASSTGLAGGDTQYF | TGTGCCAGCAGCACGGGACTAGCGGGAGGCGATACGCAGTATTTT
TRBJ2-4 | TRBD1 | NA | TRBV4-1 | CASSQDPGQGAKNIQYF | TGCGCCAGCAGCCAAGACCCTGGACAGGGGGCCAAAAACATTCAGTACTTC
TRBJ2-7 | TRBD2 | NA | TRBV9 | CASSVGTSGRPSYEQYF | TGTGCCAGCAGCGTGGGGACTAGCGGGAGACCTTCCTACGAGCAGTACTTC
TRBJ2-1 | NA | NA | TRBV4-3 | CASSQVGVGYNEQFF | TGCGCCAGCAGCCAAGTGGGAGTGGGCTACAATGAGCAGTTCTTC
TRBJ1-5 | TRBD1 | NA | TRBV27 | CASSSTGQASGWGQHF | TGTGCCAGCAGTTCCACGGGACAGGCGTCGGGATGGGGCCAGCATTTT
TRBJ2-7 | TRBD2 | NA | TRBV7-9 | CASRGLADEQYF | TGTGCCAGCAGAGGACTAGCCGACGAGCAGTACTTC
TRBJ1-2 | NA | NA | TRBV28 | CASSLGVGEIQSNYGYTF | TGTGCCAGCAGTTTGGGCGTTGGGGAAATCCAATCCAACTATGGCTACACCTTC
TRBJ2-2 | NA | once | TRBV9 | CASSAGNTGELFF | TGTGCCAGCAGCGCCGGGAACACCGGGGAGCTGTTTTTT
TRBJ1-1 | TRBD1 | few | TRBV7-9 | CASSLGAGGTEAFF | TGTGCCAGCAGCTTAGGGGCAGGGGGTACTGAAGCTTTCTTT
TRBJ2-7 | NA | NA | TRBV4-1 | CASSLSGGGAYEQYF | TGCGCCAGCAGCCTATCAGGAGGGGGAGCCTACGAGCAGTACTTC
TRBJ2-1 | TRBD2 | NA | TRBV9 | CASSVSRLAGNNEQFF | TGTGCCAGCAGCGTTTCACGACTAGCGGGGAACAATGAGCAGTTCTTC
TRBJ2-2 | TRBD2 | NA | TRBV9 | CASSPSGAGELFF | TGTGCCAGCAGCCCGAGCGGGGCCGGGGAGCTGTTTTTT
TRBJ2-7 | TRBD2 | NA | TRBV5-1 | CASSNPREGGSYEQYF | TGCGCCAGCAGCAACCCCCGGGAGGGGGGATCCTACGAGCAGTACTTC
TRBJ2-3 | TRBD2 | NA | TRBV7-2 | CASSTSPGLATDTQYF | TGTGCCAGCAGCACCTCCCCGGGACTAGCGACAGATACGCAGTATTTT
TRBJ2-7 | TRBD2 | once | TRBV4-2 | CASSPGTSGKIYEQYF | TGTGCCAGCAGCCCCGGGACTAGCGGGAAAATCTACGAGCAGTACTTC
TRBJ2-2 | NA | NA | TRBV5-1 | CASSLVAEGPGELFF | TGCGCCAGCAGCTTGGTAGCGGAGGGGCCAGGAGAGCTGTTTTTT
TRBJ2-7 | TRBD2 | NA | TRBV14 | CASSQVAGGYEQYF | TGTGCCAGCAGCCAAGTAGCGGGAGGCTACGAGCAGTACTTC